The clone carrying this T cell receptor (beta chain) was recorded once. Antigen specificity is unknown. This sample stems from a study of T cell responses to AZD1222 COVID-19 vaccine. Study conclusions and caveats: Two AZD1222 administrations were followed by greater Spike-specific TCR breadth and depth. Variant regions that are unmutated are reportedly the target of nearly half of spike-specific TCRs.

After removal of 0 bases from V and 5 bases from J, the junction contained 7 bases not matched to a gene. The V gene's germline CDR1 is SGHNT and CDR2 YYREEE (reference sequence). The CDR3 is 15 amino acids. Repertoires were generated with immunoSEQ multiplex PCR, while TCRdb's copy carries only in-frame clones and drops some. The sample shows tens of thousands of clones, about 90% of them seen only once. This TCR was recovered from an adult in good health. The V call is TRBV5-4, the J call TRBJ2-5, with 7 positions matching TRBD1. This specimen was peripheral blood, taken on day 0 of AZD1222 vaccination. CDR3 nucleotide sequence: TGTGCCAGCAGCTTGGACAGGGGCCAATCCGAGACCCAGTACTTC. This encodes CASSLDRGQSETQYF.